Sequencing of this T cell receptor beta chain was carried out in a study of patients and donors after allogeneic stem cell transplantation (dated by TCRdb to 2020 to 2022). The library was produced with RT-PCR. Sequenced using a NextSeq 550. Using fastp trimming at Q25 and MiXCR clonotype assembly, TCRdb reanalyzed the public sequencing data and kept in-frame beta chains. Merged by CDR3 protein, the rows form single entries marked with the most common genes and DNA. This sample lists tens of thousands of distinct CDR3 sequences; about an eighth were detected once. The ten largest clones capture approximately 32% of the sample. The CDR3 has 17 amino acids, counting the end cysteine and phenylalanine. Of all the DNA, just the CDR3 is kept, 51 bases in frame from base 1. V and J lose 0 bases and 4 bases, and a span of 17 bases separates them. The germline V gene (reference sequence) specifies SGHKS as CDR1 and YYEKEE as CDR2.

The sample holds a few counts of this clonotype. The antigen this receptor binds is unknown. Base quality data are lacking; no much larger clone is found one base away. The TCR was taken from a human donor who was either an allogeneic HSCT recipient or a stem cell or donor lymphocyte infusion donor (not recorded which). It is not recorded whose cells these are; they may come from a transplant donor. The chain uses TRBV5-5 and TRBJ1-5; the D gene is perhaps TRBD1, from 5 matching bases. Material for sequencing was blood, either unsorted or a sorted T cell fraction (not recorded which). In nucleotide form, the sequence is TGTGCCAGCAGCTTGGAGAGGGACTCGGCCACTAATCAGCCCCAGCATTTT. It translates as CASSLERDSATNQPQHF.